Below, one T cell receptor beta chain is given with its context. No antigen is known for it. The data originate from a study of T cell responses to AZD1222 COVID-19 vaccine. Across the whole study: Timing groups of about 4 and about 12 weeks for second doses were pooled.

General observations from the study: White British people made up most donors, females outnumbered males, and clonal diversity was possibly underestimated. Vaccine-associated CD4 TCRs ranged over spike, dominating at 160-218 and 743-854.

V gave up 8 bases and J gave up 2 bases, with 13 bases separating them. This CDR3 is 13 amino acids long. This table comes from immunoSEQ multiplex PCR, and its TCRdb copy is limited to in-frame clones, with some not included. The sample yields some 150,000 clones, around 92% seen once. The clonotype originates from an adult in good health. The chain carries TRBV12-3 or TRBV12-4 and TRBJ2-7; D is unclear. Material: peripheral blood, obtained on day 0 of AZD1222 vaccination. As DNA, the CDR3 is TGTGCCAGCTGGGGATCCGGAACCTACGAGCAGTACTTC. Its translation is CASWGSGTYEQYF.